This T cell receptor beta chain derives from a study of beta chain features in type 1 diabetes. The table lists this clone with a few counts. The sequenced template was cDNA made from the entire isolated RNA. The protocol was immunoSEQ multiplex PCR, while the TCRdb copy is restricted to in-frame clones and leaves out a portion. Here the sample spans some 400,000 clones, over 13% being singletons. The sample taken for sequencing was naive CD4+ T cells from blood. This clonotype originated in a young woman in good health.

The CDR3 bases are TGTGCCAGCTCACCACAGGCGACAGGGACCTTGTCTAGCACAGATACGCAGTATTTT. The encoded protein is CASSPQATGTLSSTDTQYF. This chain uses TRBV18 with TRBJ2-3; 7 bases line up with TRBD1. The V and J ends lost 1 base and 0 bases, in that order; junction bases with no gene match: 13. The CDR3 has 19 residues. Germline CDR1 is KGHSH and CDR2 is LQKENI.